The clone carrying this T cell receptor beta chain was picked up one time. Its specificity is unknown. This specimen comes from a study of early stage breast cancer tumors. Overall study context: ER+/PR+/HER2- status applied to about 80% of the 16 invasive breast tumors. Seven or eight ER+/PR+/HER2- tumors were invasive ductal; a few were invasive lobular. General observations from the study: Compared with adjacent normal breast tissue, tumors showed around 2.7-fold greater T cell density and higher clonality.

With 4 bases removed from V and 5 bases from J, the gap between germline ends came to 11 bases. CDR1 LGHNA and CDR2 YNFKEQ come from the germline V gene. The CDR3 is 13 amino acids. Each sample had two DNA replicates, 0.5 to 0.65 ug blood or around 1.4 ug tissue. The assay was immunoSEQ multiplex PCR, and TCRdb's table has in-frame clones only and misses some. The profile covers approximately 48,000 clones, with about 89% appearing a single time and roughly 5% taken by the ten largest. The receptor was derived from a person aged 65-85 years with breast cancer. Sequenced sample: blood. The rearrangement joins TRBV4-2 to TRBJ2-5; D is undetermined. CDR3 loop: CASSRQNGETQYF. The CDR3 DNA is TGTGCCAGCAGCCGCCAGAATGGCGAGACCCAGTACTTC.